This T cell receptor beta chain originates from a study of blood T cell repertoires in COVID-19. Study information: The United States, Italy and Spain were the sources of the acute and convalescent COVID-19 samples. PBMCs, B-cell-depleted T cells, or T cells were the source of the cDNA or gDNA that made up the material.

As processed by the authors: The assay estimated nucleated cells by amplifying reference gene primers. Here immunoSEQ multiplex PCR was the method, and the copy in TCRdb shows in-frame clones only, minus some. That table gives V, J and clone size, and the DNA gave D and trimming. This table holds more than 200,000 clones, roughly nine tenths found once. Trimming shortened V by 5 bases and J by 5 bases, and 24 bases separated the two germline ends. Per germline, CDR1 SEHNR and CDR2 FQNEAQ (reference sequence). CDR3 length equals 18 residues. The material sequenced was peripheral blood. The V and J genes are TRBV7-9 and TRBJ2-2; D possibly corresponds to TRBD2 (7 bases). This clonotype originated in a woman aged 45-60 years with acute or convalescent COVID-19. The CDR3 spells CASSRLGVQGGGTGELFF. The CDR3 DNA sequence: TGTGCCAGCAGCCGCTTGGGCGTACAGGGCGGGGGAACCGGGGAGCTGTTTTTT.